The 19 T cell receptor beta chains given below trace back to one sample, sequenced in a study of cytomegalovirus exposure and HLA in healthy donors. Repertoires were generated with immunoSEQ multiplex PCR, while TCRdb's copy carries only in-frame clones and drops some. This sample has 85,000 to 120,000 clones, with around 90% found just once. Input material: PBMCs. The source is a woman younger than 35 in good health and CMV-seropositive.

The gene calls are TRBV27 and TRBJ1-3, with TRBD1 as a possible D gene (5 bases). The CDR3 totals 14 residues. Germline loops: CDR1 MNHEY, CDR2 SMNVEV (reference sequence). The ends were cut back, 6 bases at V and 2 bases at J, with 11 bases in the middle. Here the CDR3 DNA reads TGTGCCAGCAGCCCGCGGGGGGCTGGAAACACCATATATTTT. Its protein product is CASSPRGAGNTIYF.

On this clone: This sample also contains other DNA sequences that code for the same CDR3. This chain links TRBV5-1 with TRBJ2-2, with unresolved D. The CDR3 spans 14 residues. V gave up 0 bases and J gave up 1 base, with 4 bases separating them. Germline assignment: CDR1 SGHRS and CDR2 YFSETQ. The CDR3 DNA is TGCGCCAGCAGCTTGGGACAGAACACCGGGGAGCTGTTTTTT. Protein sequence: CASSLGQNTGELFF.

V gene TRBV2 combines with J gene TRBJ2-5; 12 bases agree with TRBD1. Trimming took 6 bases from V and 5 from J; bases not matched to a gene: 7. Germline V gene sequence: CDR1 SNHLY, CDR2 FYNNEI. This CDR3 is 15 amino acids long. The CDR3: CASRGTGGAWETQYF. CDR3 coding DNA: TGTGCCAGCAGAGGGACAGGGGGCGCTTGGGAGACCCAGTACTTC.

This clone was picked up one time. V gene TRBV19 combines with J gene TRBJ2-2; 7 bases match TRBD2. The CDR3 contains 13 residues. With V trimmed by 11 bases and J by 3 bases, 6 bases remained unmatched. CDR1 is LNHDA, CDR2 SQIVND, per germline (reference sequence). As DNA, the CDR3 is TGTGCCGGGGGGAGCGGGGACACCGGGGAGCTGTTTTTT. This sequence encodes CAGGSGDTGELFF.

The chain combines TRBV18 with TRBJ1-6, with 9 bases lining up with TRBD1. The CDR3 has 17 amino acids. Germline values: CDR1 KGHSH, CDR2 LQKENI. The V segment lost 4 bases and the J segment 7 bases; nucleotides outside the gene matches: 11. As DNA, the CDR3 is TGTGCCAGCTCACAAAACCAACAGGGGGCAGGGAATTCACCCCTCCACTTT. Translating it yields CASSQNQQGAGNSPLHF.

This rearrangement joins TRBV28 to TRBJ2-1; 8 bases are shared with TRBD2. Germline CDR1 is MDHEN and CDR2 is SYDVKM. The CDR3 runs to 13 residues. The ends lost 10 bases at V and 6 bases at J; junction bases unmatched: 8. The CDR3 DNA reads TGTGCCACGAGGCGGGGGGCCGGCAATGAGCAGTTCTTC. It is translated as CATRRGAGNEQFF.

The rearrangement joins TRBV28 to TRBJ2-3, with TRBD1 matching 10 bases. V lost 7 bases and J lost 2; bases outside the gene matches: 15. Germline V gene data show CDR1 as MDHEN and CDR2 as SYDVKM. This CDR3 is built from 18 residues. CDR3 in DNA: TGTGCCAGCAACACGGGACAGGGGTGGATTGGGCCCACAGATACGCAGTATTTT. It translates to CASNTGQGWIGPTDTQYF.

This clone was detected only once. V and J are TRBV6-5 and TRBJ1-1; D uncertain. From germline, CDR1 is MNHEY and CDR2 SVGAGI. V gave up 4 bases and J gave up 4 bases, with 16 bases separating them. The CDR3 covers 15 residues. The CDR3 sequence is CASSSSATVRTEAFF. The CDR3 nucleotides read TGTGCCAGCAGTTCCTCCGCTACAGTCCGCACTGAAGCTTTCTTT.

The rearrangement uses TRBV5-4 and TRBJ2-5; 9 bases fit TRBD1. The V and J ends lost 5 bases and 3 bases, in that order; junction bases with no gene match: 5. Germline CDR1 reads SGHNT; CDR2 reads YYREEE (reference sequence). The CDR3 runs to 14 residues. CDR3 loop: CASSSGQGKETQYF. The CDR3 DNA is TGTGCCAGCAGTTCGGGACAGGGCAAAGAGACCCAGTACTTC.

This chain uses TRBV10-3 with TRBJ2-7; D may be TRBD1 (5 bases). There are 14 residues in the CDR3. V lost 5 bases to trimming and J lost 4 bases, with 15 bases between them. From germline, CDR1 is ENHRY and CDR2 SYGVKD. CDR3 sequence reads: CAISPKGLGYEQYV. The CDR3 bases are TGTGCCATCAGTCCGAAGGGGTTGGGGTACGAGCAGTACGTC.

A single count supports this clone. The chain is built from TRBV28 and TRBJ1-5, with 7 nucleotides matching TRBD1. The ends lost 3 bases at V and 0 bases at J; junction bases unmatched: 8. Germline CDR1 is MDHEN and CDR2 is SYDVKM. This CDR3 is 17 amino acids long. The CDR3: CASSFGTGQNSNQPQHF. Written as DNA, the CDR3 is TGTGCCAGCAGTTTCGGGACGGGACAGAATAGCAATCAGCCCCAGCATTTT.

The gene calls are TRBV19 and TRBJ2-1; D might be TRBD2 (6 bases). The CDR3 has 15 amino acids. Trimming took 6 bases from V and 7 from J, leaving 19 bases between them. Germline CDR1 reads LNHDA; CDR2 reads SQIVND (reference sequence). The CDR3 is CASSGGRPTTNEQFF. CDR3 DNA sequence: TGTGCCAGTAGCGGGGGAAGGCCTACTACAAATGAGCAGTTCTTC.

This rearrangement joins TRBV18 to TRBJ1-2; 9 positions match TRBD1. Germline CDR1 is KGHSH and CDR2 is LQKENI. The ends lost 0 bases at V and 4 bases at J; junction bases unmatched: 6. The CDR3 contains 16 residues. Here the CDR3 reads CASSPPGTGSVYGYTF. The CDR3 DNA sequence: TGTGCCAGCTCACCACCGGGGACAGGGTCGGTCTATGGCTACACCTTC.

The gene calls are TRBV19 and TRBJ1-5, with D hard to call. Per the germline V gene, CDR1 is LNHDA and CDR2 is SQIVND (reference sequence). This CDR3 comprises 15 residues. V was clipped by 5 bases and J by 0 bases, with 11 bases between them. The CDR3 DNA reads TGTGCCAGTAGTCCCCTCGGGGATAGCAATCAGCCCCAGCATTTT. It encodes CASSPLGDSNQPQHF.

The CDR3 is CASSIGRANTEAFF. CDR3 nucleotide sequence: TGTGCCAGTAGTATAGGCAGGGCGAACACTGAAGCTTTCTTT. This chain connects TRBV19 to TRBJ1-1, with D maybe TRBD1 (5 bases). This CDR3 contains 14 residues. In germline, CDR1 is LNHDA, CDR2 SQIVND (reference sequence). The V gene lost 1 base and the J gene lost 1 base, with 7 bases spanning the gap.

The chain uses TRBV10-3 and TRBJ2-3; D unclear. Trimming pared 3 bases from V and 5 bases from J, leaving 12 bases between. The germline gives CDR1 ENHRY, CDR2 SYGVKD. CDR3 length: 14 residues. The CDR3 reads CAISDDLAQDTQYF. The CDR3 DNA reads TGTGCCATCAGTGACGATCTGGCCCAAGATACGCAGTATTTT.

The rearrangement uses TRBV13 and TRBJ2-3, with 7 bases identical to TRBD1. V was clipped by 0 bases and J by 0 bases; unmatched bases: 6. This CDR3 region has 17 residues. Germline V lookup: CDR1 PRHDT, CDR2 FYEKMQ (reference sequence). The CDR3, as DNA: TGTGCCAGCAGCTTAGGCCTGGGACAGCTGAGCACAGATACGCAGTATTTT. Residues: CASSLGLGQLSTDTQYF.

The chain couples TRBV6-6 to TRBJ2-7, with D perhaps matching TRBD2 (6 bases). This CDR3 is built from 12 residues. Trimming cost V 8 bases and J 2 bases, with 10 bases left between them. Germline V lookup: CDR1 MNHNY, CDR2 SVGAGI (reference sequence). The CDR3 loop reads CASGRSAYEQYF. The CDR3 DNA is TGTGCCAGCGGGAGGTCAGCCTACGAGCAGTACTTC.

This chain uses TRBV25-1 with TRBJ1-1; possible D gene TRBD1, 5 bases. V was pared by 3 bases and J by 4 bases, with 15 bases between. Germline values: CDR1 MGHDK, CDR2 SYGVNS. This CDR3 comprises 15 residues. CDR3 coding DNA: TGTGCCAGCAGTGATGGGGTAGGGGAATCCACTGAAGCTTTCTTT. Encoded protein: CASSDGVGESTEAFF.